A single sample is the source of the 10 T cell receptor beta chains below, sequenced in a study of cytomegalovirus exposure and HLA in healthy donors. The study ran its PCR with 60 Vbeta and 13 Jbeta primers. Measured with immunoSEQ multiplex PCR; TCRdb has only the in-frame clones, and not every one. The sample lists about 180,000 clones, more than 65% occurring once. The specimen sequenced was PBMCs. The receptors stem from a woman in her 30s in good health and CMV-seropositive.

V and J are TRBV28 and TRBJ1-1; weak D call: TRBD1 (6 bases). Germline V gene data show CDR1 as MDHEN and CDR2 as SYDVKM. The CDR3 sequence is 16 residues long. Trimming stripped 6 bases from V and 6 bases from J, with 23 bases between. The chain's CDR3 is CASSFPGGPGIPEAFF. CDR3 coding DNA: TGTGCCAGCAGCTTCCCGGGGGGGCCGGGCATCCCTGAAGCTTTCTTT.

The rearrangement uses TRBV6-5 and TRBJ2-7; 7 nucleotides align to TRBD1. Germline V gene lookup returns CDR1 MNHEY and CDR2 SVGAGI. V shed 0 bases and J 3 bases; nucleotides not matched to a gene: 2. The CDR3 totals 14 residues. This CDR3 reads CASSYSGQRYEQYF. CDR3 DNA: TGTGCCAGCAGTTACTCGGGACAGCGCTACGAGCAGTACTTC.

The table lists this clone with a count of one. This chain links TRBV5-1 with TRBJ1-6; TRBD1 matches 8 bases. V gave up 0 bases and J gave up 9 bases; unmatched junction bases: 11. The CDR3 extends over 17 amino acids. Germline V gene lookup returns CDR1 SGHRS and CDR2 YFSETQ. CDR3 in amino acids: CASSLESQTGAGSPLHF. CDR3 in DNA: TGCGCCAGCAGCTTGGAATCCCAGACAGGGGCGGGTTCACCCCTCCACTTT.

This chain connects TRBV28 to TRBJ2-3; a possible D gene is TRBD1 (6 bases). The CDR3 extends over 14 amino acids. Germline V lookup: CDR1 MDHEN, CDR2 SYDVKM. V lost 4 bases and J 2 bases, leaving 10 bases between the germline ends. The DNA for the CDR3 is TGTGCCAGCAGTTCACAGGGATCCACAGATACGCAGTATTTT. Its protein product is CASSSQGSTDTQYF.

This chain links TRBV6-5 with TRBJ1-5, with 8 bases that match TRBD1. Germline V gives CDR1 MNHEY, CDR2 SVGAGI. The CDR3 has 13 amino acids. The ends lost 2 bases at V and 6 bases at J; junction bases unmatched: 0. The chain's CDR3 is CASSYDRGQPQHF. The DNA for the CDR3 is TGTGCCAGCAGTTACGACAGGGGTCAGCCCCAGCATTTT.

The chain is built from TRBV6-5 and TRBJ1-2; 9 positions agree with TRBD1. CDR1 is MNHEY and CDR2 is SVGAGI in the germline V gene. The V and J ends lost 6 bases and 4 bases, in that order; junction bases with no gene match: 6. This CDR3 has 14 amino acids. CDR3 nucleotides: TGTGCCAGCAGGTGGGACAGGGAGACCTATGGCTACACCTTC. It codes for CASRWDRETYGYTF.

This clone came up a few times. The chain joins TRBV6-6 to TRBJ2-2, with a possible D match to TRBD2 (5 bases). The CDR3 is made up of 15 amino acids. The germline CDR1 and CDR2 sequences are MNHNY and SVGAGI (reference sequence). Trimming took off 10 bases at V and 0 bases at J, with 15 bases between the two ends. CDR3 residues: CATSRTASNTGELFF. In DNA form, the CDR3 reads TGTGCCACCTCTCGGACTGCATCGAACACCGGGGAGCTGTTTTTT.

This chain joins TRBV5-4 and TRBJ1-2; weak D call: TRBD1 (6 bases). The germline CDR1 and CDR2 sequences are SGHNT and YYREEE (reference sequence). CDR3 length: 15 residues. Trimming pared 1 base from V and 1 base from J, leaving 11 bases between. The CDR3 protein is CASSLPLDSNYGYTF. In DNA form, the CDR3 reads TGTGCCAGCAGCTTGCCCTTGGACAGTAACTATGGCTACACCTTC.

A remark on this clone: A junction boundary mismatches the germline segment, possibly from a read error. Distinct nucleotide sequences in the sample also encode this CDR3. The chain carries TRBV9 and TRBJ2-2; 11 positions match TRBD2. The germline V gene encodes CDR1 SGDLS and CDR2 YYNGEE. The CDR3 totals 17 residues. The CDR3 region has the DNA TGTGCCAGCAGCGTAGCGGGACTAGCGGAAAACACCGGAGAGCTGTTTTTT. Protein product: CASSVAGLAENTGELFF.

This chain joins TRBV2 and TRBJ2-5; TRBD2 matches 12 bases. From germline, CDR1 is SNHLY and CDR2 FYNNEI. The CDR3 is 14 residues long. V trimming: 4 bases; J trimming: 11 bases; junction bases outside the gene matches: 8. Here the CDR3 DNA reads TGTGCCAGCAGTGGGCTAGCGGGGGGGCGTGAGCAGTACTTC. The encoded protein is CASSGLAGGREQYF.